What follows are 6 T cell receptor beta chains derived from one specimen sequenced in a study of T cell changes during pregnancy in multiple sclerosis (dated by TCRdb to 2018 to 2020). Preparation of the library involved the immunoSEQ multiplex PCR assay. The table comes from immuneACCESS by way of TCRdb, which keeps in-frame sequences with V and J called. Part of the clones is missing from these tables; in studies checked, under half for an unresolved V gene and the rest for unknown reasons. The sample records 80,000 to 130,000 clones, around 92% of which are singletons. Of the sample, roughly 1% falls within the top ten clones. The sample consisted of peripheral blood, taken before pregnancy. The receptors were sampled from a female donor with multiple sclerosis, enrolled in a pregnancy study.

The chain uses TRBV7-6 and TRBJ2-2, with D perhaps matching TRBD1 (5 bases). CDR1 SGHVS and CDR2 FNYEAQ come from the germline V gene. The CDR3 is 14 residues long. Trimming took off 4 bases at V and 4 bases at J, with 10 bases between the two ends. CDR3 sequence reads: CASSSRGSTGELFF. As DNA, the CDR3 is TGTGCCAGCAGCTCAAGGGGTAGCACCGGGGAGCTGTTTTTT.

The chain uses TRBV5-4 and TRBJ2-1; no clear D. The CDR3 consists of 15 residues. In germline, CDR1 is SGHNT, CDR2 YYREEE (reference sequence). Deletions cut 0 bases from V and 8 bases from J, with 15 bases between. This chain's CDR3 is CASSLAPGGQDEQFF. The DNA of the CDR3 is TGTGCCAGCAGCTTGGCCCCAGGTGGCCAGGATGAGCAGTTCTTC.

This chain joins TRBV7-7 and TRBJ2-1, with TRBD2 as a possible D gene (6 bases). Germline V gene sequence: CDR1 SSHAT, CDR2 FNYEAQ (reference sequence). V was trimmed by 1 base and J by 2 bases, leaving 12 bases between them. This CDR3 spans 16 amino acids. The CDR3 spells CASSLVAGSAYNEQFF. CDR3 nucleotide sequence: TGTGCCAGCAGCTTAGTCGCGGGAAGTGCCTACAATGAGCAGTTCTTC.

The V call is TRBV5-1, the J call TRBJ2-2; the match to TRBD2 covers 9 bases. Germline CDR1 is SGHRS and CDR2 is YFSETQ. Unmatched junction bases numbered 2, after V lost 0 bases and J lost 5 bases. CDR3 length: 15 amino acids. The CDR3 spells CASSLVAGATGELFF. The CDR3 DNA reads as TGCGCCAGCAGCTTGGTAGCGGGGGCTACCGGGGAGCTGTTTTTT. The variable domain in full, completed from reference TRBV5-1 and TRBJ2-2, reads KAGVTQTPRYLIKTRGQQVTLSCSPISGHRSVSWYQQTPGQGLQFLFEYFSETQRNKGNFPGRFSGRQFSNSRSEMNVSTLELGDSALYLCASSLVAGATGELFFGEGSRLTVL.

This chain joins TRBV27 and TRBJ1-2; 7 positions agree with TRBD1. With 6 bases clipped from V and 8 bases from J, the junction kept 15 bases outside the gene matches. The CDR3 covers 15 residues. Germline V gene data show CDR1 as MNHEY and CDR2 as SMNVEV (reference sequence). This chain's CDR3 is CASSLSRGSARGYTF. CDR3 DNA: TGTGCCAGCAGCTTAAGCAGGGGGAGTGCGAGAGGCTACACCTTC.

CDR3 in amino acids: CSVEAREDGYTF. CDR3 nucleotides: TGCAGCGTTGAGGCCAGGGAGGATGGCTACACCTTC. This chain links TRBV29-1 with TRBJ1-2; a possible D gene is TRBD1 (5 bases). V lost 3 bases, J lost 6 bases, and 11 bases lay in between. The CDR3 runs to 12 residues. Germline-derived CDR1 and CDR2 are SQVTM and ANQGSEA.